One sample yielded the 5 T cell receptor beta chains listed below, sequenced in a study of response to subunit inactivated influenza vaccine (dated by TCRdb to about 2018). The protocol used for the library was RT-PCR. The sample was run on an Illumina HiSeq 2500. TCRdb took the public reads, trimmed them with fastp at Q25, ran MiXCR for clone calling and kept in-frame beta chains. Here each entry gathers all rows of one CDR3 protein and keeps the most common genes and DNA. This sample lists about 310,000 distinct CDR3 sequences; just over 20% were detected once. The top ten constitute roughly 10% of the sample. Specimen: PBMCs from blood, collected roughly 20 months after vaccination. These receptor sequences come from a man in his fifties or sixties who received an inactivated influenza vaccine. Donor details come from another sample of the same person, matched by shared clones.

In this sample, this clonotype turned up a few times. The genes are TRBV6-2 or TRBV6-3 and TRBJ1-4; perhaps TRBD1 as D (5 bases). The CDR3 contains 15 residues. CDR1 is MNHEY and CDR2 is SVGEGT in the germline V gene. The V end lost 5 bases, the J end lost 8 bases, and 18 bases lay between the germline ends. The chain's CDR3 is CASSRPAAGSEKLFF. CDR3 bases: TGTGCCAGCAGTCGTCCGGCAGCAGGGTCCGAAAAACTGTTTTTT.

The chain is built from TRBV28 and TRBJ2-1; 9 bases are a match to TRBD1. Germline-derived CDR1 and CDR2 are MDHEN and SYDVKM. The CDR3 contains 16 residues. The trim removed 4 bases at V and 8 bases at J, leaving 12 bases unmatched. The CDR3 reads CASSSIRQGVWYEQFF. The CDR3 region has the DNA TGTGCCAGCAGTTCGATCCGACAGGGGGTCTGGTATGAGCAGTTCTTC. The full variable domain, its missing parts supplied by reference TRBV28 and TRBJ2-1, is DVKVTQSSRYLVKRTGEKVFLECVQDMDHENMFWYRQDPGLGLRLIYFSYDVKMKEKGDIPEGYSVSREKKERFSLILESASTNQTSMYLCASSSIRQGVWYEQFFGPGTRLTVL.

This clonotype was seen at least ten times. The chain carries TRBV27 and TRBJ1-2, with 7 nucleotides matching TRBD1. J gave up 2 bases and V 6 bases, and 9 bases lay outside the gene matches. Germline CDR1 MNHEY, CDR2 SMNVEV (reference sequence). There are 15 residues in the CDR3. CDR3 protein: CASRFTRDSNYGYTF. CDR3 bases: TGTGCCAGCAGATTTACACGGGACAGCAACTATGGCTACACCTTC.

There are many counts of this clonotype. V is TRBV30 and J is TRBJ1-1, with D unresolved. The V and J ends lost 5 bases and 3 bases respectively, with 10 bases between them. Germline-derived CDR1 and CDR2 are GTSNPN and SVGIG (reference sequence). This CDR3 spans 12 amino acids. The CDR3 nucleotides read TGTGCCTGGCGGCTTCGCCACACTGAAGCTTTCTTT. It yields the protein CAWRLRHTEAFF.

The genes are TRBV15 and TRBJ1-4, with unresolved D. This CDR3 is 17 amino acids long. Between the trimmed V and J ends, which lost 5 bases and 6 bases, there was a span of 22 bases. Per the germline V gene, CDR1 is LNHNV and CDR2 is YYDKDF (reference sequence). The CDR3 DNA sequence: TGTGCCACCAGCTTACAAATTCAGGCCGCGGGGTATGAAAAACTGTTTTTT. As protein: CATSLQIQAAGYEKLFF.